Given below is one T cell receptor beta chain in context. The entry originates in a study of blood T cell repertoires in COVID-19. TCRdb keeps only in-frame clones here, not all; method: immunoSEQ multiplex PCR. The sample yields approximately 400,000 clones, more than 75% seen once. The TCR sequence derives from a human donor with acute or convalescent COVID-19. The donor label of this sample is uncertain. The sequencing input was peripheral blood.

The CDR3 bases are TGCGCCAGCAGTCCGCGGACAGGGGTCAATCAGCCCCAGCATTTT. It codes for CASSPRTGVNQPQHF. This sequence joins TRBV23-1 and TRBJ1-5; 9 bases align to TRBD1. TRBV23-1 is known as an ORF, though its function is uncertain. J gave up 3 bases and V 4 bases, and 4 bases lay outside the gene matches. The CDR3 has 15 residues.